A selection of T cell receptor beta chains follows, all from one sample in a study of T cells in Graves' hyperthyroidism and ophthalmopathy. Each CDR3 protein is one row after TCRdb ran MiXCR on the multiplex PCR reads. This table has more than 300,000 distinct CDR3 sequences, roughly 17% appearing once. Material for sequencing was blood. The receptors were sampled from a woman in her twenties or thirties with Graves' hyperthyroidism that later progressed to Graves' ophthalmopathy. Each CDR3 is given with its conserved first and last residue. Fields, in order: clone size, D gene, V gene, J gene, CDR3 protein, CDR3 DNA. A D gene is named only where the DNA matches it firmly. Size is omitted from some rows. Given values are once, few, many or a class for expanded clones.

clone size: few
D gene: TRBD2
V gene: TRBV29-1
J gene: TRBJ2-5
CDR3 protein: CSARLAGGSQETQYF
CDR3 DNA: TGCAGCGCCAGACTAGCGGGAGGTTCTCAAGAGACCCAGTACTTC

clone size: NA
D gene: TRBD2
V gene: TRBV2
J gene: TRBJ2-2
CDR3 protein: CASRPGLAVAGELFF
CDR3 DNA: TGTGCCAGCAGGCCGGGACTAGCGGTAGCCGGGGAGCTGTTTTTT

clone size: few
D gene: NA
V gene: TRBV12-3/TRBV12-4
J gene: TRBJ1-3
CDR3 protein: CASSFRWRFLTELHSGNTIYF
CDR3 DNA: TGTGCCAGCAGTTTTCGATGGAGGTTTTTGACAGAACTACATTCTGGAAACACCATATATTTT

clone size: few
D gene: TRBD2
V gene: TRBV29-1
J gene: TRBJ2-7
CDR3 protein: CSVEVGTSGSYEQYF
CDR3 DNA: TGCAGCGTTGAAGTAGGGACTAGCGGGAGTTACGAGCAGTACTTC

clone size: many
D gene: TRBD1
V gene: TRBV7-9
J gene: TRBJ1-2
CDR3 protein: CASSSLTGQATNWGYTF
CDR3 DNA: TGTGCCAGCAGCTCCCTGACGGGACAGGCCACGAATTGGGGCTACACCTTC

clone size: few
D gene: NA
V gene: TRBV5-8
J gene: TRBJ1-2
CDR3 protein: CASSSQASYGYTF
CDR3 DNA: TGTGCCAGCAGCTCACAGGCAAGCTATGGCTACACCTTC

clone size: many
D gene: NA
V gene: TRBV27
J gene: TRBJ2-2
CDR3 protein: CASSLLAGELFF
CDR3 DNA: TGTGCCAGCAGCCTTCTCGCCGGGGAGCTGTTTTTT

clone size: few
D gene: NA
V gene: TRBV14
J gene: TRBJ2-2
CDR3 protein: CASSQDLIGPTGELFF
CDR3 DNA: TGTGCCAGCAGCCAAGATTTGATTGGACCCACCGGGGAGCTGTTTTTT

clone size: few
D gene: NA
V gene: TRBV5-1
J gene: TRBJ2-1
CDR3 protein: CASSYRGAGRGHNEQFF
CDR3 DNA: TGCGCCAGCAGCTACCGCGGGGCTGGTAGGGGCCACAATGAGCAGTTCTTC

clone size: NA
D gene: NA
V gene: TRBV6-2/TRBV6-3
J gene: TRBJ1-2
CDR3 protein: CASSLTEPYGYTF
CDR3 DNA: TGTGCCAGCAGCTTGACAGAGCCCTATGGCTACACCTTC

clone size: many
D gene: NA
V gene: TRBV3-1
J gene: TRBJ2-6
CDR3 protein: CASSQSTGRSGANVLTF
CDR3 DNA: TGTGCCAGCAGCCAGTCGACAGGGAGGAGTGGGGCCAACGTCCTGACTTTC

clone size: many
D gene: NA
V gene: TRBV5-1
J gene: TRBJ2-3
CDR3 protein: CASSLDTYTDTQYF
CDR3 DNA: TGCGCCAGCAGCTTGGACACTTACACAGATACGCAGTATTTT

clone size: many
D gene: NA
V gene: TRBV13
J gene: TRBJ2-5
CDR3 protein: CASSPDGGARETQYF
CDR3 DNA: TGTGCCAGCAGCCCCGATGGGGGGGCCCGAGAGACCCAGTACTTC

clone size: many
D gene: NA
V gene: TRBV6-1
J gene: TRBJ2-1
CDR3 protein: CASSNRRDNEQFF
CDR3 DNA: TGTGCCAGCAGTAACCGACGGGACAATGAGCAGTTCTTC

clone size: many
D gene: TRBD1
V gene: TRBV11-3
J gene: TRBJ1-1
CDR3 protein: CASSQQGILAEAFF
CDR3 DNA: TGTGCCAGCAGCCAACAGGGGATTCTAGCTGAAGCTTTCTTT

clone size: many
D gene: NA
V gene: TRBV10-3
J gene: TRBJ1-1
CDR3 protein: CAITLGEQNTEAFF
CDR3 DNA: TGTGCCATCACTCTGGGAGAACAGAACACTGAAGCTTTCTTT

clone size: many
D gene: TRBD2
V gene: TRBV11-2
J gene: TRBJ2-3
CDR3 protein: CASRSGRRVTDTQYF
CDR3 DNA: TGTGCCAGCAGGTCCGGGAGGAGAGTAACAGATACGCAGTATTTT

clone size: NA
D gene: NA
V gene: TRBV6-1
J gene: TRBJ2-4
CDR3 protein: CASYNLAKNIQYF
CDR3 DNA: TGTGCCAGCTATAATCTAGCCAAAAACATTCAGTACTTC

clone size: few
D gene: NA
V gene: TRBV19
J gene: TRBJ1-2
CDR3 protein: CASSILVSFSRYGYTF
CDR3 DNA: TGTGCCAGTAGTATTCTTGTGTCGTTTTCCCGCTATGGCTACACCTTC

clone size: many
D gene: NA
V gene: TRBV27
J gene: TRBJ2-7
CDR3 protein: CASSPSDRRSYEQYF
CDR3 DNA: TGTGCCAGCAGTCCGTCAGACAGGCGCTCCTACGAGCAGTACTTC

clone size: NA
D gene: NA
V gene: TRBV11-2
J gene: TRBJ2-1
CDR3 protein: CASSFLADWNNEQFF
CDR3 DNA: TGTGCCAGCAGCTTTTTGGCGGATTGGAACAATGAGCAGTTCTTC

clone size: many
D gene: NA
V gene: TRBV30
J gene: TRBJ1-1
CDR3 protein: CAWALTSEAFF
CDR3 DNA: TGTGCCTGGGCATTAACGAGTGAAGCTTTCTTT

clone size: NA
D gene: TRBD2
V gene: TRBV6-1
J gene: TRBJ2-5
CDR3 protein: CASSFEWTSGGLSPQYF
CDR3 DNA: TGTGCCAGCAGCTTCGAATGGACTAGCGGGGGACTGAGTCCCCAGTACTTC

clone size: many
D gene: NA
V gene: TRBV28
J gene: TRBJ2-1
CDR3 protein: CASSFSGLSNEQFF
CDR3 DNA: TGTGCCAGCAGTTTCTCGGGGTTATCAAATGAGCAGTTCTTC

clone size: few
D gene: NA
V gene: TRBV5-6
J gene: TRBJ1-1
CDR3 protein: CASSLVGRMNTEAFF
CDR3 DNA: TGTGCCAGCAGCTTGGTAGGACGGATGAACACTGAAGCTTTCTTT

clone size: many
D gene: TRBD1
V gene: TRBV12-3/TRBV12-4
J gene: TRBJ2-5
CDR3 protein: CASSLGQGLTKTQYF
CDR3 DNA: TGTGCCAGCAGTCTGGGACAGGGTTTGACGAAGACCCAGTACTTC

clone size: many
D gene: NA
V gene: TRBV28
J gene: TRBJ2-1
CDR3 protein: CASSQHSSYNEQFF
CDR3 DNA: TGTGCCAGCAGCCAACACAGCTCCTACAATGAGCAGTTCTTC

clone size: few
D gene: TRBD2
V gene: TRBV5-4
J gene: TRBJ2-1
CDR3 protein: CASRSWTSGKDEQFF
CDR3 DNA: TGTGCCAGCAGATCTTGGACTAGCGGGAAGGATGAGCAGTTCTTC

clone size: many
D gene: NA
V gene: TRBV29-1
J gene: TRBJ2-1
CDR3 protein: CSVGQVLYNEQFF
CDR3 DNA: TGCAGCGTTGGACAGGTCCTCTACAATGAGCAGTTCTTC

clone size: NA
D gene: TRBD1
V gene: TRBV7-9
J gene: TRBJ2-7
CDR3 protein: CASSRFGGQETYEQYF
CDR3 DNA: TGTGCCAGCAGCCGATTTGGGGGACAGGAGACCTACGAGCAGTACTTC

clone size: NA
D gene: TRBD2
V gene: TRBV19
J gene: TRBJ2-7
CDR3 protein: CASSITAGDTYEQYF
CDR3 DNA: TGTGCCAGTAGTATTACGGCGGGAGATACCTACGAGCAGTACTTC

clone size: NA
D gene: TRBD2
V gene: TRBV7-2
J gene: TRBJ2-5
CDR3 protein: CASSLVAGGFRETQYF
CDR3 DNA: TGTGCCAGCAGCTTAGTTGCGGGAGGCTTCCGGGAGACCCAGTACTTC

clone size: many
D gene: NA
V gene: TRBV7-9
J gene: TRBJ2-5
CDR3 protein: CASSLQHRVETQYF
CDR3 DNA: TGTGCCAGCAGCTTACAACATAGGGTGGAGACCCAGTACTTC